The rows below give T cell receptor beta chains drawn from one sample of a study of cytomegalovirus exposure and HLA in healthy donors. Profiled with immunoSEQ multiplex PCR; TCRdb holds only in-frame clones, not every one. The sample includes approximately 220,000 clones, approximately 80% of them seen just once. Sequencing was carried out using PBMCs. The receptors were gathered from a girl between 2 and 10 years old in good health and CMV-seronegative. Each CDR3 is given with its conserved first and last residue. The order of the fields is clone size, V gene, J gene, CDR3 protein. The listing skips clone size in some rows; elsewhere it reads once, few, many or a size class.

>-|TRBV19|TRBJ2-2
CASSTLWGQSYTGELFF
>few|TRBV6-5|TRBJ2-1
CASSSIYNEQFF
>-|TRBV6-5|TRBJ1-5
CASRGTGPNQPQHF
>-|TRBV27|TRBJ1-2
CASSNAGTTKYGYTF
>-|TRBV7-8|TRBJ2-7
CANSLSREYEQYF
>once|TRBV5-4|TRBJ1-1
CASSQQDTRGTEAFF
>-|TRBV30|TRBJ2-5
CAWAGGPRTETQYF
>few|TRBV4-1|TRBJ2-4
CASSQVGRGRGDKNIQYF
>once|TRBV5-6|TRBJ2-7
CASITNGGNSYEQYF
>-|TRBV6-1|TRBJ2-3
CASTRGASTDTQYF
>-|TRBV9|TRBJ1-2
CASSVSTANYGYTF
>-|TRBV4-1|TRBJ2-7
CASSPVGLSYEQYF
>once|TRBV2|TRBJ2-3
CASEPPGSTDTQYF
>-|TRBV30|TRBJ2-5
CAWNIAGAQETQYF
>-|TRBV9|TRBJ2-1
CASSVGARWNEQFF
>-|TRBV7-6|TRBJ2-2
CASSLLAGASTGELFF
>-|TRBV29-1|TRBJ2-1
CSIGTGFHNEQFF